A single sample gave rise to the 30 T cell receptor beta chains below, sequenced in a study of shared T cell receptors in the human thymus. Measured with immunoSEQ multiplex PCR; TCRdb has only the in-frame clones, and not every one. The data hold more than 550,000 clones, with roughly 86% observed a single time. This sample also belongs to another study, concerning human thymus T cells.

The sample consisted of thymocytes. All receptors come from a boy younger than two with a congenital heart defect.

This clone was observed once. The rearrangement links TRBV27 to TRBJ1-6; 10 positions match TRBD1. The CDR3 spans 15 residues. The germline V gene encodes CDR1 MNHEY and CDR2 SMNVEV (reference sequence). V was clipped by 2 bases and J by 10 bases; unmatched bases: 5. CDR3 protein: CASSLIGTGESPLHF. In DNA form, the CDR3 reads TGTGCCAGCAGTTTAATTGGGACAGGGGAGTCACCCCTCCACTTT.

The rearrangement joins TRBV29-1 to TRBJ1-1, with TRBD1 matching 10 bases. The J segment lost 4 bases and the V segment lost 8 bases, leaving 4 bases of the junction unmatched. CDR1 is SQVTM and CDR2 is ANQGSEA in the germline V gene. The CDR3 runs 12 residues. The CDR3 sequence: CSSGQGGTEAFF. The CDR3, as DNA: TGCAGCTCCGGACAGGGGGGCACTGAAGCTTTCTTT.

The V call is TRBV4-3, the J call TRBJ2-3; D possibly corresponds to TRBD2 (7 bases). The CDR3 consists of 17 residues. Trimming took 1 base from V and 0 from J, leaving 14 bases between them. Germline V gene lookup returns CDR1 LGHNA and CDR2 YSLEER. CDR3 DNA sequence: TGCGCCAGCAGCCAAGTAGGGGGGACTACTAGCACAGATACGCAGTATTTT. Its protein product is CASSQVGGTTSTDTQYF.

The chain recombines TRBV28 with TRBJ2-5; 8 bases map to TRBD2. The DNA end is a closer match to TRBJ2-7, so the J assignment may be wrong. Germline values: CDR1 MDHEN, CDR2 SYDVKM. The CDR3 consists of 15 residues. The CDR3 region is CASSPLPAGAVEQYF. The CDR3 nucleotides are TGTGCCAGCAGTCCTCTCCCAGCGGGAGCGGTCGAGCAGTACTTC.

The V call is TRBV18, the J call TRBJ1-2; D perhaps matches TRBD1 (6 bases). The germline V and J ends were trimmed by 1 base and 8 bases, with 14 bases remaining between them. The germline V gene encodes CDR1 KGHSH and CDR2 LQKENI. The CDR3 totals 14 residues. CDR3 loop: CASSPLPKRGGYTF. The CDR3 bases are TGTGCCAGCTCACCACTCCCAAAAAGGGGGGGCTACACCTTC.

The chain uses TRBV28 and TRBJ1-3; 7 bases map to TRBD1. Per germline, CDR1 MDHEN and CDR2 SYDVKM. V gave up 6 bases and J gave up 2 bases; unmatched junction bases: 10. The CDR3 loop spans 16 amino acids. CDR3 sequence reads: CASSLPPQGTGNTIYF. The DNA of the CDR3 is TGTGCCAGCAGCCTTCCCCCACAGGGGACTGGAAACACCATATATTTT.

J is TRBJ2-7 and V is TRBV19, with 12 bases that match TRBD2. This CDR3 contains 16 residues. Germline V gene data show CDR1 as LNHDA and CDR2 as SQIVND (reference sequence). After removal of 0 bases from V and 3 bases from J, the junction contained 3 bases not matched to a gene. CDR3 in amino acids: CASSIDGLAGRYEQYF. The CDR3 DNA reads TGTGCCAGTAGTATAGATGGACTAGCGGGGCGCTACGAGCAGTACTTC.

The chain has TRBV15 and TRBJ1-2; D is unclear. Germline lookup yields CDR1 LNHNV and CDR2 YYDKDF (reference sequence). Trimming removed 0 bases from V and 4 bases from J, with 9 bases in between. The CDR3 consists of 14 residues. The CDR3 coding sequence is TGTGCCACCAGCAGAGAGAGAGTTTCCTATGGCTACACCTTC. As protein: CATSRERVSYGYTF.

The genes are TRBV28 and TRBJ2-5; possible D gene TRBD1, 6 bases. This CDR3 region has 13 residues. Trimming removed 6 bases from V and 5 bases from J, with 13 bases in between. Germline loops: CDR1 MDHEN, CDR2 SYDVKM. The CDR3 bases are TGTGCCAGCAGGCCAGGGGCTAGCGAGACCCAGTACTTC. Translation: CASRPGASETQYF.

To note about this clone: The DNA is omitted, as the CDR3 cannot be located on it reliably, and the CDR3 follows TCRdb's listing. The CDR3: CASSSGGGEKLFF. The chain joins TRBV7-8 to TRBJ1-4. Per the germline V gene, CDR1 is SGHVS and CDR2 is FQNEAQ. The CDR3 length is 13 residues, termini included.

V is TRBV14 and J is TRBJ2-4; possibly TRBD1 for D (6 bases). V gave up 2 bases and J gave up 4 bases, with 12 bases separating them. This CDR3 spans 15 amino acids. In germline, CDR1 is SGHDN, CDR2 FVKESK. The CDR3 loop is CASSQRQDQKNIQYF. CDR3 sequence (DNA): TGTGCCAGCAGCCAAAGACAGGATCAAAAAAACATTCAGTACTTC.

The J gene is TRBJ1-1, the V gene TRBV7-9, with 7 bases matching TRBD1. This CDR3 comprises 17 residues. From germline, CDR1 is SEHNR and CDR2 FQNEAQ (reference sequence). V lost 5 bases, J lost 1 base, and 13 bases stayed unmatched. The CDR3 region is CASSASPKQGRNTEAFF. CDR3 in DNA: TGTGCCAGCAGCGCTAGCCCTAAACAGGGGCGGAACACTGAAGCTTTCTTT.

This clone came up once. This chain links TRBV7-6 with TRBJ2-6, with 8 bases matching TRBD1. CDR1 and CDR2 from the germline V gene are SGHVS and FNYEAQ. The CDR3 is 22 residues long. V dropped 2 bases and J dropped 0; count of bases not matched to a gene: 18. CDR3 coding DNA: TGTGCCAGCAGCTTATCGGGGGATAGGGGTGGGACAGGACTCTCTGGGGCCAACGTCCTGACTTTC. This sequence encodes CASSLSGDRGGTGLSGANVLTF.

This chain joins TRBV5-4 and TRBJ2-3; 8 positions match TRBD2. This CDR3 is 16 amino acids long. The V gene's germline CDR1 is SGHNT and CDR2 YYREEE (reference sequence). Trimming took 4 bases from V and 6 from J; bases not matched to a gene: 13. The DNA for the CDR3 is TGTGCCAGCAGCCCGCTACGGGGGGGCCGGAACGATACGCAGTATTTT. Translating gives CASSPLRGGRNDTQYF.

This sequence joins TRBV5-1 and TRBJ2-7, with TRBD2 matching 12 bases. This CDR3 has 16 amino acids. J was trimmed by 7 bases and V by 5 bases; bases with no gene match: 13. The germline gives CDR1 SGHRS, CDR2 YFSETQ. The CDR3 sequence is CASSPSGRADNREQYF. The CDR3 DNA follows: TGCGCCAGCAGTCCTAGCGGGAGGGCCGATAATAGGGAGCAGTACTTC.

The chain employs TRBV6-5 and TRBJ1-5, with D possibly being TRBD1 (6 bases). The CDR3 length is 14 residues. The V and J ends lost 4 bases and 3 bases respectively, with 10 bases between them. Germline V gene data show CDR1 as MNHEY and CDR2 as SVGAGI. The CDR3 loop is CASSSRGSNQPQHF. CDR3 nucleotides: TGTGCCAGCAGTTCCAGGGGATCCAATCAGCCCCAGCATTTT.

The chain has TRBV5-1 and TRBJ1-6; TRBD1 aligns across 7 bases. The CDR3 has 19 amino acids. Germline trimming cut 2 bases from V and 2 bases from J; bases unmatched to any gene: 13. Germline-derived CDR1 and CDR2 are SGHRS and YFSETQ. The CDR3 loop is CASSLPWTGLLPYNSPLHF. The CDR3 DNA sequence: TGCGCCAGCAGCTTACCCTGGACAGGCCTTTTGCCCTATAATTCACCCCTCCACTTT.

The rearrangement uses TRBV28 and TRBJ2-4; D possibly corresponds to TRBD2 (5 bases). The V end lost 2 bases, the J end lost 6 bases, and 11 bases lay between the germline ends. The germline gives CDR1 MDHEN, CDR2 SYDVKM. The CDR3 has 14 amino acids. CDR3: CASSLSEGRNIQYF. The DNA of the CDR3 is TGTGCCAGCAGTTTAAGTGAGGGTCGAAACATTCAGTACTTC.

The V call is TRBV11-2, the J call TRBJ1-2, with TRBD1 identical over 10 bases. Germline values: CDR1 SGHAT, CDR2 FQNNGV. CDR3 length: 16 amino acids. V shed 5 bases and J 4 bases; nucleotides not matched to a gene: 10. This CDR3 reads CASSPETGGPFYGYTF. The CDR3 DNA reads TGTGCCAGCAGCCCGGAGACAGGGGGCCCTTTCTATGGCTACACCTTC.

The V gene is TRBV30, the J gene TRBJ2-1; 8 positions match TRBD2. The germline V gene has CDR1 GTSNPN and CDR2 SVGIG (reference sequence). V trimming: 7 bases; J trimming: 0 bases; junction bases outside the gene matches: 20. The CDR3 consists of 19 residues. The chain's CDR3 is CALFGLAPNSSYSYNEQFF. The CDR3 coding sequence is TGTGCCTTATTTGGACTAGCCCCAAACTCCTCCTACTCCTACAATGAGCAGTTCTTC.

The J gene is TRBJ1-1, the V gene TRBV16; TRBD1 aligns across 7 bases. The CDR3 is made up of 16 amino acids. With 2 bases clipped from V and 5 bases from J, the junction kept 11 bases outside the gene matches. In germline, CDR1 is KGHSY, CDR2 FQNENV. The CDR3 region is CASSQKGARVKTEAFF. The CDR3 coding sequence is TGTGCCAGCAGCCAAAAGGGGGCCAGGGTAAAGACTGAAGCTTTCTTT.

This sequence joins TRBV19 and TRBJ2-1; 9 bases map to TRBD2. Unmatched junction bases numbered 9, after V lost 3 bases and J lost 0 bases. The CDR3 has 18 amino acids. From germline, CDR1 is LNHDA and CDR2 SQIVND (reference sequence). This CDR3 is CASSMGRGGPSSYNEQFF. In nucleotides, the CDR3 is TGTGCCAGTAGTATGGGGCGGGGGGGCCCCAGCTCCTACAATGAGCAGTTCTTC.

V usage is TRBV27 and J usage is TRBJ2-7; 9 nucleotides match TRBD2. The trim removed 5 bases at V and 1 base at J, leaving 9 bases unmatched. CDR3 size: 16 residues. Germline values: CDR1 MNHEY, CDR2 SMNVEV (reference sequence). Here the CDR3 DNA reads TGTGCCAGCAGTGAGGGGCCTAGCGGGGAATCCTACGAGCAGTACTTC. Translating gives CASSEGPSGESYEQYF.

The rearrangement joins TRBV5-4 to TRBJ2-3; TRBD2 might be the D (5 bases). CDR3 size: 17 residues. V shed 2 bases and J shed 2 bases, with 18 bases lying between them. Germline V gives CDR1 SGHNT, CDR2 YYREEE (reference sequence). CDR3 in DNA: TGTGCCAGCAGCTTCAGACTACAATTCGGACTCACAGATACGCAGTATTTT. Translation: CASSFRLQFGLTDTQYF.

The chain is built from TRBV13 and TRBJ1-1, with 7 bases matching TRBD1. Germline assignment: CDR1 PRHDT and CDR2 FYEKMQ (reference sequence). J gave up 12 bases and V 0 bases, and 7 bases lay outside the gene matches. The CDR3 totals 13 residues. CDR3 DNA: TGTGCCAGCAGCTTAGGGACAGGGCCCTGGACTTTCTTT. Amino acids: CASSLGTGPWTFF.

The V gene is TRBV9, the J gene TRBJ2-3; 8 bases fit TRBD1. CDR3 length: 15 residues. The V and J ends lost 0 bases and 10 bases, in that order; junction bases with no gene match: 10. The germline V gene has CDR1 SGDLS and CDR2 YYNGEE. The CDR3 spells CASSVGGQGRRPQYF. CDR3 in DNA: TGTGCCAGCAGCGTAGGTGGACAGGGTCGGAGACCGCAGTATTTT.

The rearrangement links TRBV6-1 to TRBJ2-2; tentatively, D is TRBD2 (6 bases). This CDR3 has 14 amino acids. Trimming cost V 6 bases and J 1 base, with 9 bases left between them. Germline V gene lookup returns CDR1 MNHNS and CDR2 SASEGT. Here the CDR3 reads CASRGGRNTGELFF. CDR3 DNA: TGTGCCAGCAGGGGGGGACGGAACACCGGGGAGCTGTTTTTT.

The CDR3 bases are TGCGCCAGCAGCCGAGGGACTGGGAATCAGCCCCAGCATTTT. Its protein product is CASSRGTGNQPQHF. This chain links TRBV4-1 with TRBJ1-5; possible D gene TRBD1, 5 bases. V lost 4 bases, J lost 4 bases, and 11 bases lay in between. Per the germline V gene, CDR1 is MGHRA and CDR2 is YSYEKL. The CDR3 length is 14 residues.

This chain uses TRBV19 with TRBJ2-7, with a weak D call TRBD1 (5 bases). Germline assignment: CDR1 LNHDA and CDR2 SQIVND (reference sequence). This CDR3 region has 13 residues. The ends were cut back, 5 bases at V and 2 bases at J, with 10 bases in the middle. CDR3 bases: TGTGCCAGTAGTCCCGACAGTACCTACGAGCAGTACTTC. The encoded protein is CASSPDSTYEQYF.

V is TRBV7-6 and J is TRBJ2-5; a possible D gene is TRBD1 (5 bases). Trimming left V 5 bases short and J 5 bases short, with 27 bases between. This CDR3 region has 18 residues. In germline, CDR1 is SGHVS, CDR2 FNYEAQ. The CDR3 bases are TGTGCCAGCAGCCTAAAGGGGCCGAGTTTCCTCCCAGGGGAGACCCAGTACTTC. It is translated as CASSLKGPSFLPGETQYF.